These 22 T cell receptor beta chains were sequenced from one sample in a study of shared clonotypes between healthy human individuals. TCRdb's copy holds only in-frame clones and misses some; the assay was immunoSEQ multiplex PCR. The data contain approximately 1,500,000 clones, 95% to 99% of them seen just once; the ten biggest clones take up about 0.4%. Sequenced: naive CD4+ T cells sorted from blood. Subset given: CD45RA+ positively selected. The receptors derive from a man between 25 and 39 years old in good health.

The genes are TRBV2 and TRBJ1-2; tentative D call: TRBD1 (5 bases). Trimming removed 3 bases from V and 1 base from J, with 9 bases in between. Looked up from germline, CDR1 is SNHLY and CDR2 is FYNNEI. The CDR3 length is 14 residues. CDR3 amino acids: CASSDRTRNYGYTF. The CDR3 bases are TGTGCCAGCAGTGATCGGACACGTAACTATGGCTACACCTTC.

The rearrangement joins TRBV19 to TRBJ2-4; D call uncertain. This CDR3 region has 13 residues. V dropped 6 bases and J dropped 10 bases, with 16 bases sitting between them. CDR1 and CDR2 from the germline V gene are LNHDA and SQIVND (reference sequence). The CDR3 sequence is CASREDKGGIQYF. CDR3 nucleotides: TGTGCCAGTAGGGAAGACAAAGGCGGTATTCAGTACTTC.

The CDR3 DNA follows: TGCAGCGGACTAGCGGCTCAAGAGACCCAGTACTTC. Amino acid sequence: CSGLAAQETQYF. The chain carries TRBV29-1 and TRBJ2-5; 9 positions agree with TRBD2. The junction had 2 bases not matched to a gene; V was cut back by 7 bases and J by 2 bases. Germline V lookup: CDR1 SQVTM, CDR2 ANQGSEA. The CDR3 consists of 12 residues.

V usage is TRBV4-3 and J usage is TRBJ2-1; 10 bases are a match to TRBD2. The V gene end was trimmed by 3 bases and the J gene end by 0 bases; junction bases not matched to a gene: 14. The CDR3 has 20 amino acids. Germline V gives CDR1 LGHNA, CDR2 YSLEER. CDR3 amino acids: CASSQGPRGPSGSSYNEQFF. Here the CDR3 DNA reads TGCGCCAGCAGCCAGGGTCCCAGGGGTCCTAGCGGGAGCTCCTACAATGAGCAGTTCTTC.

The J gene is TRBJ2-3, the V gene TRBV15; no clear D gene. The ends were cut back, 8 bases at V and 11 bases at J, with 26 bases in the middle. Germline V CDR1 and CDR2: LNHNV, YYDKDF (reference sequence). CDR3 length equals 15 residues. The CDR3 region is CATSLYWPARKEQYF. Written as DNA, the CDR3 is TGTGCCACCTCCCTATATTGGCCCGCCCGGAAAGAGCAGTATTTT.

This sequence joins TRBV19 and TRBJ2-6, with D perhaps TRBD1 (5 bases). Trimming removed 3 bases from V and 0 bases from J, with 12 bases in between. The CDR3 sequence is 17 residues long. CDR1 is LNHDA and CDR2 is SQIVND in the germline V gene (reference sequence). The CDR3 DNA reads as TGTGCCAGTAGTATCCGGACATTCTACTCTGGGGCCAACGTCCTGACTTTC. Protein product: CASSIRTFYSGANVLTF.

J is TRBJ1-5 and V is TRBV10-3; D unclear. The ends were cut back, 3 bases at V and 1 base at J, with 4 bases in the middle. From germline, CDR1 is ENHRY and CDR2 SYGVKD. The CDR3 is 13 amino acids. CDR3 coding DNA: TGTGCCATCAGTGAATTGAGCAATCAGCCCCAGCATTTT. It is translated as CAISELSNQPQHF.

The rearrangement uses TRBV18 and TRBJ2-7, with a possible D match to TRBD2 (6 bases). Trimming cost V 3 bases and J 2 bases, with 11 bases left between them. The CDR3 contains 14 residues. Germline V lookup: CDR1 KGHSH, CDR2 LQKENI. The DNA of the CDR3 is TGTGCCAGCTCACCGGGGGACTTAACCTACGAGCAGTACTTC. It translates to CASSPGDLTYEQYF.

The V and J genes are TRBV28 and TRBJ2-7; D unresolved. The CDR3 runs to 14 residues. Looked up from germline, CDR1 is MDHEN and CDR2 is SYDVKM. Trimming stripped 6 bases from V and 0 bases from J, with 12 bases between. CDR3 DNA sequence: TGTGCCAGCAGATGGTTCTACTACTCCTACGAGCAGTACTTC. Translating gives CASRWFYYSYEQYF. The entire variable domain, with the rest obtained from reference TRBV28 and TRBJ2-7, is as follows: DVKVTQSSRYLVKRTGEKVFLECVQDMDHENMFWYRQDPGLGLRLIYFSYDVKMKEKGDIPEGYSVSREKKERFSLILESASTNQTSMYLCASRWFYYSYEQYFGPGTRLTVT.

The J gene is TRBJ1-2, the V gene TRBV28, with TRBD1 identical over 9 bases. The ends lost 4 bases at V and 7 bases at J; junction bases unmatched: 16. Germline CDR1 is MDHEN and CDR2 is SYDVKM. The CDR3 is 17 residues long. The CDR3 DNA sequence: TGTGCCAGCAGTTCCTCCCTTGAGGGACAGGGAAAAGGTGGCTACACCTTC. Translation: CASSSSLEGQGKGGYTF.

The chain employs TRBV7-2 and TRBJ1-5; tentatively, D is TRBD1 (5 bases). Trimming took 1 base from V and 6 from J, leaving 13 bases between them. CDR1 and CDR2 from the germline V gene are SGHTA and FQGNSA. The CDR3 runs 15 residues. CDR3 sequence reads: CASSLGGNGGQPQHF. The CDR3, as DNA: TGTGCCAGCAGCTTAGGCGGGAACGGGGGTCAGCCCCAGCATTTT.

This chain links TRBV10-1 with TRBJ1-1; D unclear. The CDR3 is 14 amino acids. In germline, CDR1 is WNHNN, CDR2 SYGVQD (reference sequence). Between the trimmed V and J ends, which lost 3 bases and 1 base, there was a span of 9 bases. CDR3: CASSEGRWNTEAFF. CDR3 sequence (DNA): TGCGCCAGCAGTGAAGGCCGGTGGAACACTGAAGCTTTCTTT.

The count of this clone is one. This chain joins TRBV4-1 and TRBJ1-1; no clear D gene. The CDR3 runs 14 residues. V lost 4 bases and J lost 1, with 10 bases in between. Germline CDR1 reads MGHRA; CDR2 reads YSYEKL. CDR3 sequence (DNA): TGCGCCAGCAGCCCACGGGCGGGGAACACTGAAGCTTTCTTT. Translating it yields CASSPRAGNTEAFF.

The rearrangement joins TRBV27 to TRBJ1-5; TRBD1 is a possible D gene (6 bases). V was pared by 5 bases and J by 11 bases, with 19 bases between. This CDR3 comprises 14 residues. Germline lookup yields CDR1 MNHEY and CDR2 SMNVEV (reference sequence). The CDR3 bases are TGTGCCAGCAGTCTACAGGGAGGGGTTTTTGCCCAGCATTTT. Translating gives CASSLQGGVFAQHF.

This chain links TRBV18 with TRBJ2-6, with D hard to call. Germline lookup yields CDR1 KGHSH and CDR2 LQKENI. The CDR3 spans 16 residues. V lost 2 bases and J 2 bases, leaving 10 bases between the germline ends. The CDR3 bases are TGTGCCAGCTCACCAAGGGCCCACACTGGGGCCAACGTCCTGACTTTC. It is translated as CASSPRAHTGANVLTF.

A word on this clone: Other DNA sequences within the sample encode an identical CDR3. The CDR3 DNA sequence: TGTGCCAGCAGCGTAAGTAGCGGGAGCTCCTACGAGCAGTACTTC. Amino acid sequence: CASSVSSGSSYEQYF. The V call is TRBV9, the J call TRBJ2-7; 9 positions match TRBD2. The CDR3 sequence is 15 residues long. CDR1 and CDR2 from the germline V gene are SGDLS and YYNGEE. Trimming removed 1 base from V and 0 bases from J; junction bases left unmatched: 2.

The DNA of the CDR3 is TGTGCCAGCTCACCACTTCCGGGACAGGGCTTTCACGAGCAGTACTTC. The encoded protein is CASSPLPGQGFHEQYF. V gene TRBV18 combines with J gene TRBJ2-7; TRBD1 matches at 9 bases. CDR3 length: 16 residues. The trim removed 1 base at V and 5 bases at J, leaving 9 bases unmatched. The germline CDR1 and CDR2 sequences are KGHSH and LQKENI.

This sequence joins TRBV7-3 and TRBJ2-3, with D uncertain. The germline V and J ends were trimmed by 2 bases and 2 bases, with 8 bases remaining between them. This CDR3 region has 14 residues. The germline V gene has CDR1 SGHTA and CDR2 FQGTGA. The CDR3 bases are TGTGCCAGCAGCTTACGAGGTCTCACAGATACGCAGTATTTT. Amino acid sequence: CASSLRGLTDTQYF. The full variable domain, with the rest looked up from reference TRBV7-3 and TRBJ2-3, is GAGVSQTPSNKVTEKGKYVELRCDPISGHTALYWYRQSLGQGPEFLIYFQGTGAADDSGLPNDRFFAVRPEGSVSTLKIQRTERGDSAVYLCASSLRGLTDTQYFGPGTRLTVL.

This chain joins TRBV9 and TRBJ2-1; TRBD2 aligns across 7 bases. The CDR3 extends over 16 amino acids. The trim removed 4 bases at V and 3 bases at J, leaving 10 bases unmatched. CDR1 SGDLS and CDR2 YYNGEE come from the germline V gene. As DNA, the CDR3 is TGTGCCAGCAGCCCTCGTTTGGTAGCGGGCTACAATGAGCAGTTCTTC. Translated: CASSPRLVAGYNEQFF.

The V and J genes are TRBV2 and TRBJ2-3, with 12 positions matching TRBD1. Trimming cost V 6 bases and J 5 bases; bases outside gene matches: 6. This CDR3 spans 15 amino acids. Per the germline V gene, CDR1 is SNHLY and CDR2 is FYNNEI. CDR3 sequence: CASRGDRGQQDTQYF. The DNA of the CDR3 is TGTGCCAGCAGGGGGGACAGGGGGCAACAAGATACGCAGTATTTT.

This sequence joins TRBV7-2 and TRBJ2-7, with D perhaps matching TRBD2 (6 bases). Germline CDR1 is SGHTA and CDR2 is FQGNSA. This CDR3 region has 13 residues. Trimming pared 2 bases from V and 3 bases from J, leaving 8 bases between. CDR3 bases: TGTGCCAGCAGCTTACCTAGCGTCTACGAGCAGTACTTC. This codes for CASSLPSVYEQYF.

This rearrangement joins TRBV29-1 to TRBJ2-1; either TRBD1 or TRBD2 may fit D (6 bases each). CDR1 is SQVTM, CDR2 ANQGSEA, per germline. The length of the CDR3 is 15 residues. Here the CDR3 DNA reads TGCAGTTCCCAAGGGGGGAGAGACCGTTACAATGAGCAGTTCTTC. Translating gives CSSQGGRDRYNEQFF.